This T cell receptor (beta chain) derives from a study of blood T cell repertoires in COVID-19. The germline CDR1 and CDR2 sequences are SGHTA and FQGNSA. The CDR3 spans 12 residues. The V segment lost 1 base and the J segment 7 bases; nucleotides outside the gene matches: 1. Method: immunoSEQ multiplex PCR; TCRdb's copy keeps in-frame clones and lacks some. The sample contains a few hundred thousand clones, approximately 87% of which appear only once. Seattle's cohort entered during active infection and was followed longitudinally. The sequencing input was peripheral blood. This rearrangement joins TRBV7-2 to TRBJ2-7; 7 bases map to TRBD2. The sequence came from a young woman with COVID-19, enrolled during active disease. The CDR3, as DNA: TGTGCCAGCAGCTTAGAGGGAGGGGAGCAGTACTTC. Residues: CASSLEGGEQYF.